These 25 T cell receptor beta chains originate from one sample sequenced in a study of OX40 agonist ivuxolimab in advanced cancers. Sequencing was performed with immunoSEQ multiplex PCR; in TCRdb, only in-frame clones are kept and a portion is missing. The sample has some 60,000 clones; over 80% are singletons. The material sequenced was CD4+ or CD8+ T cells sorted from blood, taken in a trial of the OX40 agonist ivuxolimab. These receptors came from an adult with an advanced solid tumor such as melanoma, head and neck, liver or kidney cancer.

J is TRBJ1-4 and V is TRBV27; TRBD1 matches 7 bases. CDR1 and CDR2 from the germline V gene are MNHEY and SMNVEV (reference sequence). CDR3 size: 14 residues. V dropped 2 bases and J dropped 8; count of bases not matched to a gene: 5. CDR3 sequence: CASSLVTGSEKLFF. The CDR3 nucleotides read TGTGCCAGCAGTTTAGTGACAGGGAGCGAAAAACTGTTTTTT.

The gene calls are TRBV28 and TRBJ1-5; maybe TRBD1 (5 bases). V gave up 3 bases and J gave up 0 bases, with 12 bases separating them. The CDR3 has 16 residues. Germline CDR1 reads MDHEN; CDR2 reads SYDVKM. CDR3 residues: CASSFRGSYSNQPQHF. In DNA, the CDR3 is TGTGCCAGCAGTTTTAGGGGCAGTTATAGCAATCAGCCCCAGCATTTT.

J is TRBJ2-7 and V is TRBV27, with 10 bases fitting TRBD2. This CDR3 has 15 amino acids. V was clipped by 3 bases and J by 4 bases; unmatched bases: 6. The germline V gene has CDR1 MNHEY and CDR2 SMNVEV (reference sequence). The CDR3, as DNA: TGTGCCAGCAGTTTCATAGCGGGAGGTTATTACGAGCAGTACTTC. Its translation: CASSFIAGGYYEQYF.

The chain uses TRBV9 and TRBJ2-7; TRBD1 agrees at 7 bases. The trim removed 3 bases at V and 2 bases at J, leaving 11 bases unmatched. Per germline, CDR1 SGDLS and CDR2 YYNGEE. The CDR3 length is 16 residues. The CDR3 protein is CASSAPGQEGTYEQYF. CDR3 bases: TGTGCCAGCAGCGCCCCAGGACAGGAAGGAACCTACGAGCAGTACTTC.

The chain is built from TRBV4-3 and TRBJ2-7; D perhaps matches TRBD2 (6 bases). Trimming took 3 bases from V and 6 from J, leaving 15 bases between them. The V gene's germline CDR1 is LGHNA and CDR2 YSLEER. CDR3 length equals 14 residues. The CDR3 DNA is TGCGCCAGCAGCCACGGAGGGGAGGCAGGCGAGCAGTACTTC. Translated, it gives CASSHGGEAGEQYF.

The CDR3 DNA follows: TGTGCCAGCAGCAAAGCGGGGGAAACCTACGAGCAGTACTTC. Its protein is CASSKAGETYEQYF. This chain uses TRBV21-1 with TRBJ2-7. TRBV21-1 is a listed pseudogene. CDR3 length equals 14 residues.

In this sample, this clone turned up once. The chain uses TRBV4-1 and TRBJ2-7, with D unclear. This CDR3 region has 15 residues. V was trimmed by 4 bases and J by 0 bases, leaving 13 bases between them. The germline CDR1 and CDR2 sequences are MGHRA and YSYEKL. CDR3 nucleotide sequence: TGCGCCAGCAGCCCCGGTCCGGCGGTCTCCTACGAGCAGTACTTC. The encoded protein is CASSPGPAVSYEQYF.

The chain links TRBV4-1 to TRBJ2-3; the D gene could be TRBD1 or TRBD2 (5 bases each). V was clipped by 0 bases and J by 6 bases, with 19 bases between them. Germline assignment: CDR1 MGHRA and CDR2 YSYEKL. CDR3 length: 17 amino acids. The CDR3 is CASSQDGGADLGDTQYF. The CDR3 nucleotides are TGCGCCAGCAGCCAAGATGGGGGAGCGGACCTCGGGGATACGCAGTATTTT.

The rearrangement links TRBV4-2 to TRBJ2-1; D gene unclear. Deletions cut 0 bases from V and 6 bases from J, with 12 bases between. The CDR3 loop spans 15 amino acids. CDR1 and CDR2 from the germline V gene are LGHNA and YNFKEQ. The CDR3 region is CASSQDTPFSNEQFF. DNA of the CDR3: TGTGCCAGCAGCCAAGATACCCCTTTCAGCAATGAGCAGTTCTTC.

CDR3 region: CASSLTGLAGGHEQFF. The CDR3 DNA follows: TGTGCCAGCTCATTAACGGGACTAGCGGGAGGCCATGAGCAGTTCTTC. The V and J genes are TRBV18 and TRBJ2-1; 15 nucleotides line up with TRBD2. Germline values: CDR1 KGHSH, CDR2 LQKENI. V was clipped by 5 bases and J by 8 bases; unmatched bases: 7. CDR3 length: 16 residues.

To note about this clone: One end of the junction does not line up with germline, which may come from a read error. CDR3 region: CASSDRTGFYGQYF. The CDR3 DNA reads TGTGCCAGTAGTGACAGGACAGGATTCTACGGGCAGTACTTC. This chain connects TRBV19 to TRBJ2-7; 7 bases are shared with TRBD1. The CDR3 has 14 residues. Germline CDR1 and CDR2: LNHDA and SQIVND (reference sequence).

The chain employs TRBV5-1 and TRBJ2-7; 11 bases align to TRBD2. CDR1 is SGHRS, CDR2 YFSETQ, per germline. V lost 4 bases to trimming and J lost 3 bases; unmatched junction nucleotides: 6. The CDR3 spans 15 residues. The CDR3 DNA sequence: TGCGCCAGCAGCCCAACTAGCGGGGGTCTCTACGAGCAGTACTTC. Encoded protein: CASSPTSGGLYEQYF.

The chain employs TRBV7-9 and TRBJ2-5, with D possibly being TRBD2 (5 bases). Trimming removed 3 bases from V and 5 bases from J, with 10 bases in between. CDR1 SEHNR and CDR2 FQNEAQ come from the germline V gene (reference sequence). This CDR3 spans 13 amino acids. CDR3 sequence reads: CASSFGGRETQYF. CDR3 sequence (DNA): TGTGCCAGCAGCTTCGGAGGTCGGGAGACCCAGTACTTC.

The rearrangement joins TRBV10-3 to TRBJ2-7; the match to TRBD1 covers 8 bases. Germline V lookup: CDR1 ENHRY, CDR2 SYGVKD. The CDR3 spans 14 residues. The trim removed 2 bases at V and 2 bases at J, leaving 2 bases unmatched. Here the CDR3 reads CAISETGGTYEQYF. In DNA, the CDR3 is TGTGCCATCAGTGAGACAGGGGGGACCTACGAGCAGTACTTC.

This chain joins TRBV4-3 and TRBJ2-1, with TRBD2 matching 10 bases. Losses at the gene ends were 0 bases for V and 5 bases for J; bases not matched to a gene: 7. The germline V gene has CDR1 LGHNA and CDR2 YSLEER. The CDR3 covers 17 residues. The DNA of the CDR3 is TGCGCCAGCAGCCAAGACTCTGGACTAGCGGTTCACAATGAGCAGTTCTTC. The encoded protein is CASSQDSGLAVHNEQFF.

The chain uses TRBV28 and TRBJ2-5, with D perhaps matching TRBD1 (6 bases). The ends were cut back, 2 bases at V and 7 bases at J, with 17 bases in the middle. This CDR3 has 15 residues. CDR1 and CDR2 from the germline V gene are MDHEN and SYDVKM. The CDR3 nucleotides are TGTGCCAGCAGTTTACGAGGGGAACAGGGTGGGACCCAGTACTTC. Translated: CASSLRGEQGGTQYF.

CDR3 loop: CASSLGVSGSGNSYNEQFF. Written as DNA, the CDR3 is TGTGCCAGCAGCTTAGGGGTTTCGGGCAGCGGGAACTCCTACAATGAGCAGTTCTTC. V usage is TRBV7-6 and J usage is TRBJ2-1; 7 nucleotides agree with TRBD2. The CDR3 has 19 residues. Per germline, CDR1 SGHVS and CDR2 FNYEAQ. V trimming: 1 base; J trimming: 0 bases; junction bases outside the gene matches: 12.

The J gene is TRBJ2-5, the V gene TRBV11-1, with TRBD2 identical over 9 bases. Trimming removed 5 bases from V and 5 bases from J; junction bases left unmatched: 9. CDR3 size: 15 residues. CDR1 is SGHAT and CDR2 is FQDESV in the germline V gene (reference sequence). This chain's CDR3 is CASSPIAGELETQYF. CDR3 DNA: TGTGCCAGCAGCCCCATAGCGGGAGAGTTGGAGACCCAGTACTTC.

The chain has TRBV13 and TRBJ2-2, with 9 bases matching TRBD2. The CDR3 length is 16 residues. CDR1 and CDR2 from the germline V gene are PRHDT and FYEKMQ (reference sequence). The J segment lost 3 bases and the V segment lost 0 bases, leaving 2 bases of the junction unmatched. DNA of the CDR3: TGTGCCAGCAGCTTAGGCACTAGCGGGTACACCGGGGAGCTGTTTTTT. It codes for CASSLGTSGYTGELFF. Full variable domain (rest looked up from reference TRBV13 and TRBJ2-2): AAGVIQSPRHLIKEKRETATLKCYPIPRHDTVYWYQQGPGQDPQFLISFYEKMQSDKGSIPDRFSAQQFSDYHSELNMSSLELGDSALYFCASSLGTSGYTGELFFGEGSRLTVL.

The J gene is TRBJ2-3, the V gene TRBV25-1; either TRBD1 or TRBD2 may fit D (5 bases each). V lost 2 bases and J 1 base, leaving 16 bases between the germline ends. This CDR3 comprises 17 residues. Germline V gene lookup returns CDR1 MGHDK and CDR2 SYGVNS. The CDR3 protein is CASSEGRGVPGTDTQYF. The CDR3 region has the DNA TGTGCCAGCAGTGAAGGACGAGGGGTCCCCGGCACAGATACGCAGTATTTT. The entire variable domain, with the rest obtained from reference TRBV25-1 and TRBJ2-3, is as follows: EADIYQTPRYLVIGTGKKITLECSQTMGHDKMYWYQQDPGMELHLIHYSYGVNSTEKGDLSSESTVSRIRTEHFPLTLESARPSHTSQYLCASSEGRGVPGTDTQYFGPGTRLTVL.

The CDR3 region is CASSYSTRGHYEQYF. The CDR3 region has the DNA TGTGCCAGCAGTTACTCGACCAGAGGACATTACGAGCAGTACTTC. The chain couples TRBV6-5 to TRBJ2-7, with a tentative D call TRBD1 (5 bases). The CDR3 runs to 15 residues. V lost 0 bases, J lost 4 bases, and 13 bases lay in between. CDR1 and CDR2 from the germline V gene are MNHEY and SVGAGI.

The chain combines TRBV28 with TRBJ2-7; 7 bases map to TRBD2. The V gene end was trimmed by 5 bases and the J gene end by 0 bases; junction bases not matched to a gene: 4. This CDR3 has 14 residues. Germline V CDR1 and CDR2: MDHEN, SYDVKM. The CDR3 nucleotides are TGTGCCAGCAGTCTCGGACTAGACTCCTACGAGCAGTACTTC. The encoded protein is CASSLGLDSYEQYF.

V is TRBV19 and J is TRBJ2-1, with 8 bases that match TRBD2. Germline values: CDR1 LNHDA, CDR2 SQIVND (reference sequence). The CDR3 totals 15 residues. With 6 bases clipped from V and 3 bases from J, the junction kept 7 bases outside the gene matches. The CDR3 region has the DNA TGTGCCAGTAGAGGCGGGACTAGAGGCTACAATGAGCAGTTCTTC. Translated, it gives CASRGGTRGYNEQFF.

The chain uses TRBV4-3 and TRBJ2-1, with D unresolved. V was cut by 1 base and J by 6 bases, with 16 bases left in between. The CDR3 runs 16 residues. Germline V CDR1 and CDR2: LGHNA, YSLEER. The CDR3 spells CASSQGRAQSGNEQFF. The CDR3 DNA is TGCGCCAGCAGCCAAGGGAGAGCCCAATCCGGCAATGAGCAGTTCTTC.

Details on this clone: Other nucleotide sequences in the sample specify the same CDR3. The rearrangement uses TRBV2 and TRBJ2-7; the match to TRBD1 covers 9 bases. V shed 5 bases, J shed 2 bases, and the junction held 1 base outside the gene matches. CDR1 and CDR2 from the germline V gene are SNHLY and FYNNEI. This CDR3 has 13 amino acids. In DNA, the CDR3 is TGTGCCAGCAGTTGGACAGGGGCCTACGAGCAGTACTTC. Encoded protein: CASSWTGAYEQYF.